The next 9 T cell receptor beta chains were all read from a single sample in a study of shared clonotypes between healthy human individuals. The table came from immunoSEQ multiplex PCR; TCRdb's copy has only in-frame clones and leaves some out. The sample lists about 2 million clones; roughly 94% were seen once. CD45RO-negative cells were positively selected for CCR7, leaving out terminally differentiated effector memory CD45RA+ cells. What was sequenced was naive CD8+ T cells sorted from blood. These receptor sequences come from a man aged 18 to 29 in good health.

CDR3 DNA sequence: TGTGCCAGCAGTGAAATAGGACAGGGCGTATACGAGCAGTACTTC. As protein: CASSEIGQGVYEQYF. The chain is built from TRBV2 and TRBJ2-7; 8 bases agree with TRBD1. V dropped 2 bases and J dropped 4; count of bases not matched to a gene: 7. The CDR3 totals 15 residues. The V gene's germline CDR1 is SNHLY and CDR2 FYNNEI. The whole variable domain, filled in from reference TRBV2 and TRBJ2-7, reads EPEVTQTPSHQVTQMGQEVILRCVPISNHLYFYWYRQILGQKVEFLVSFYNNEISEKSEIFDDQFSVERPDGSNFTLKIRSTKLEDSAMYFCASSEIGQGVYEQYFGPGTRLTVT.

V is TRBV27 and J is TRBJ2-1; 13 bases are shared with TRBD2. This CDR3 has 16 amino acids. V dropped 5 bases and J dropped 4; count of bases not matched to a gene: 5. Germline-derived CDR1 and CDR2 are MNHEY and SMNVEV (reference sequence). In DNA form, the CDR3 reads TGTGCCAGCAGTGCCTCGACTAGCGGGGGGTACAATGAGCAGTTCTTC. Protein sequence: CASSASTSGGYNEQFF.

This sequence joins TRBV9 and TRBJ2-7; tentatively, D is TRBD1 (6 bases). The CDR3 is made up of 15 amino acids. Trimming shortened V by 2 bases and J by 3 bases, and 15 bases separated the two germline ends. Germline CDR1 and CDR2: SGDLS and YYNGEE. The CDR3, as DNA: TGTGCCAGCAGCGTTTCCCCGGGACACAGCTACGAGCAGTACTTC. Protein product: CASSVSPGHSYEQYF.

V usage is TRBV27 and J usage is TRBJ2-3; 9 nucleotides line up with TRBD1. V shed 2 bases and J 4 bases; nucleotides not matched to a gene: 4. The germline gives CDR1 MNHEY, CDR2 SMNVEV (reference sequence). This CDR3 contains 15 residues. CDR3 coding DNA: TGTGCCAGCAGTTTAACAGGGGGCGCACCAGATACGCAGTATTTT. Translation gives CASSLTGGAPDTQYF.

The V call is TRBV14, the J call TRBJ1-1; unclear D gene. V was cut by 0 bases and J by 0 bases, with 11 bases left in between. Germline values: CDR1 SGHDN, CDR2 FVKESK. This CDR3 spans 16 amino acids. This CDR3 reads CASSQDGEIMNTEAFF. The CDR3 nucleotides read TGTGCCAGCAGCCAAGATGGGGAGATAATGAACACTGAAGCTTTCTTT. Supplemented by reference TRBV14 and TRBJ1-1, the full variable domain reads EAGVTQFPSHSVIEKGQTVTLRCDPISGHDNLYWYRRVMGKEIKFLLHFVKESKQDESGMPNNRFLAERTGGTYSTLKVQPAELEDSGVYFCASSQDGEIMNTEAFFGQGTRLTVV.

V gene TRBV10-2 combines with J gene TRBJ2-7; D gene unclear. The CDR3 length is 12 residues. Germline CDR1 is WSHSY and CDR2 is SAAADI. V was cut by 11 bases and J by 2 bases, with 13 bases left in between. Here the CDR3 reads CALLTSTYEQYF. Here the CDR3 DNA reads TGCGCCTTATTGACGAGTACCTACGAGCAGTACTTC.

The chain couples TRBV6-5 to TRBJ1-1; weak D call: TRBD1 (5 bases). Deletions cut 2 bases from V and 3 bases from J, with 13 bases between. The CDR3 runs 15 residues. Germline loops: CDR1 MNHEY, CDR2 SVGAGI. The CDR3 loop is CASSYDGARDTEAFF. The CDR3 DNA follows: TGTGCCAGCAGTTACGACGGGGCGAGGGACACTGAAGCTTTCTTT.

The V gene is TRBV5-4, the J gene TRBJ2-7; 7 bases fit TRBD1. The J segment lost 3 bases and the V segment lost 0 bases, leaving 3 bases of the junction unmatched. Per the germline V gene, CDR1 is SGHNT and CDR2 is YYREEE (reference sequence). CDR3 length equals 14 residues. Written as DNA, the CDR3 is TGTGCCAGCAGCTTGGGGGACAGTTACTACGAGCAGTACTTC. Translated, it gives CASSLGDSYYEQYF.

The chain has TRBV10-3 and TRBJ2-1; perhaps D is TRBD1 or TRBD2 (5 bases each). The CDR3 contains 14 residues. With 4 bases removed from V and 5 bases from J, the gap between germline ends came to 12 bases. The germline gives CDR1 ENHRY, CDR2 SYGVKD. Written as DNA, the CDR3 is TGTGCCATCAGTGTAAACCGGGACCACAATGAGCAGTTCTTC. Its translation: CAISVNRDHNEQFF.